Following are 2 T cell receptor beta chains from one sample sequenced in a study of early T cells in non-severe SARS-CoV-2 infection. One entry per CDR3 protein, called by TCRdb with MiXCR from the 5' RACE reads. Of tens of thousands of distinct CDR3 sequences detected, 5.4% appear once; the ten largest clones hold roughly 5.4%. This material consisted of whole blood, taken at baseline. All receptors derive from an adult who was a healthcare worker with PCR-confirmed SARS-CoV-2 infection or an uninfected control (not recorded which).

Here the CDR3 reads CASSVTGGGPYGYTF. CDR3 nucleotide sequence: TGTGCCAGCAGTGTAACAGGGGGTGGCCCCTATGGCTACACCTTC. V and J are TRBV11-2 and TRBJ1-2; 8 positions agree with TRBD1. The CDR3 loop spans 15 amino acids. The germline V gene encodes CDR1 SGHAT and CDR2 FQNNGV. Germline trimming cut 6 bases from V and 4 bases from J; bases unmatched to any gene: 10.

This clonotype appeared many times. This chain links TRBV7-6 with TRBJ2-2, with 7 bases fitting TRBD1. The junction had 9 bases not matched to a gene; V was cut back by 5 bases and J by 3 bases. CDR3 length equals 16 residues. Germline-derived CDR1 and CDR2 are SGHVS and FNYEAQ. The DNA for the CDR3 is TGTGCCAGCAGCCCCGACAGGGCCGGGGACACCGGGGAGCTGTTTTTT. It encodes CASSPDRAGDTGELFF.